This T cell receptor beta chain stems from a study of T cells in Graves' hyperthyroidism and ophthalmopathy. Looking at the study overall: At initial diagnosis, before any treatment had begun, peripheral blood was obtained.

The sample holds a few counts of this clonotype. Germline CDR1 ENHRY, CDR2 SYGVKD. Deletions cut 1 base from V and 5 bases from J, with 2 bases between. The CDR3 extends over 11 amino acids. TCR beta CDR3 regions were amplified from RNA transcripts. The TCR CDR3 first-round RT-PCR relied on the HTBI primer set. TCRdb passed the multiplex PCR reads through MiXCR, listing each CDR3 protein once. The data contain more than 300,000 distinct CDR3 sequences, over 11% of them singletons. Sequencing was performed on blood. The genes are TRBV10-3 and TRBJ1-2, with D unclear. This TCR was recovered from a woman aged 55-75 years with Graves' hyperthyroidism. The CDR3 DNA reads TGTGCCATCAGTGAGTTTTATGGCTACACCTTC. It yields the protein CAISEFYGYTF.